This T cell receptor beta chain emerged from a study of vaccination effects on CD4 cells after COVID-19. Study-wide points: The study found marked clonal contraction of infection- and vaccine-induced clones late after vaccination.

After expansion with viral peptide pools in the ViraFEST assay, antigen-specific CD4+ T cells were sequenced. CD4+ T cell isolation took place after 10 days of culture. People in the vaccine group had not been infected with SARS-CoV-2 before, and their nucleocapsid antibodies were negative. Peptides at around 10 ug/ml and IL-2 at approximately 9.1 IU/ml were added to a few million PBMC per well. Fresh IL-2-containing medium replaced half the medium on days 3 and 7. Comment on this clone: Its antigen is not identified.

Trimming removed 6 bases at V and 7 bases at J, with 19 bases between. Germline V gene data show CDR1 as MDHEN and CDR2 as SYDVKM. CDR3 length equals 15 residues. Sequenced by immunoSEQ multiplex PCR; TCRdb stores in-frame clones only, minus some. The data hold tens of thousands of clones, with roughly 74% observed a single time. The clonotype comes from a human donor who received a COVID-19 vaccine. Sequences were derived from CD4+ T cells from PBMCs cultured with HCoV-NL63 spike peptides, sampled before COVID-19 vaccination. V and J are TRBV28 and TRBJ2-4; D might be TRBD2 (6 bases). The CDR3, as DNA: TGTGCCAGCAGCCTTACACGGGCCGGAGGGAACATTCAGTACTTC. It is translated as CASSLTRAGGNIQYF.